A single sample is the source of the 18 T cell receptor beta chains below, sequenced in a study of neoadjuvant anti-PD-1 for oral cavity cancer. Sequencing was performed with immunoSEQ multiplex PCR; in TCRdb, only in-frame clones are kept and a portion is missing. The table has approximately 13,000 clones, 65% seen once. The sequencing here drew on PBMCs, taken before nivolumab (anti-PD-1) treatment. Receptors originate from a person aged 35 to 85 with oral cavity squamous cell carcinoma.

This clone was seen a single time. The chain employs TRBV15 and TRBJ2-1, with 8 bases identical to TRBD2. CDR1 and CDR2 (germline): LNHNV, YYDKDF (reference sequence). The CDR3 is 15 residues long. J gave up 4 bases and V 5 bases, and 7 bases lay outside the gene matches. CDR3 in amino acids: CATSSGGREYNEQFF. The CDR3, as DNA: TGTGCCACCAGCTCGGGGGGGCGGGAGTACAATGAGCAGTTCTTC.

CDR3 amino acids: CASSLVGTSGTYEQYF. The CDR3 bases are TGTGCCAGCAGCTTAGTTGGGACTAGCGGGACCTACGAGCAGTACTTC. The chain couples TRBV7-2 to TRBJ2-7; 13 bases are shared with TRBD2. This CDR3 spans 16 amino acids. Germline V gene lookup returns CDR1 SGHTA and CDR2 FQGNSA. Trimming cost V 1 base and J 2 bases; bases outside gene matches: 2.

In this sample, this clone turned up once. The chain has TRBV11-2 and TRBJ1-3; D is unresolved. CDR1 and CDR2 (germline): SGHAT, FQNNGV. Trimming took 3 bases from V and 3 from J, leaving 12 bases between them. The CDR3 contains 15 residues. This chain's CDR3 is CASSLHYRGGNTIYF. CDR3 bases: TGTGCCAGCAGCTTGCACTACAGAGGTGGAAACACCATATATTTT.

This clone turned up a few times. The rearrangement joins TRBV28 to TRBJ2-5; tentative D call: TRBD2 (7 bases). The germline V gene encodes CDR1 MDHEN and CDR2 SYDVKM. The CDR3 runs 13 residues. V was cut by 6 bases and J by 4 bases, with 12 bases left in between. DNA of the CDR3: TGTGCCAGCAGCGTAGGGGGGGGAGAGACCCAGTACTTC. This codes for CASSVGGGETQYF.

J is TRBJ1-1 and V is TRBV19, with TRBD1 matching 7 bases. In germline, CDR1 is LNHDA, CDR2 SQIVND (reference sequence). V lost 5 bases, J lost 0 bases, and 6 bases stayed unmatched. This CDR3 is 15 amino acids long. The CDR3 region has the DNA TGTGCCAGTAGTCGGAGACAGGGACTGAACACTGAAGCTTTCTTT. Its translation is CASSRRQGLNTEAFF.

The chain couples TRBV5-1 to TRBJ1-1, with D possibly matching TRBD1 (6 bases). This CDR3 is 14 amino acids long. The V gene lost 0 bases and the J gene lost 7 bases, with 13 bases spanning the gap. Germline V gene sequence: CDR1 SGHRS, CDR2 YFSETQ. The CDR3: CASSLVGTQDEAFF. CDR3 coding DNA: TGCGCCAGCAGCTTGGTTGGGACACAAGATGAAGCTTTCTTT.

V is TRBV29-1 and J is TRBJ2-7; D is uncertain. This CDR3 has 12 amino acids. The germline V gene has CDR1 SQVTM and CDR2 ANQGSEA. V was trimmed by 0 bases and J by 2 bases, leaving 5 bases between them. The CDR3, as DNA: TGCAGCGTTGAAGAAGGAGCCTACGAGCAGTACTTC. Residues: CSVEEGAYEQYF.

The chain links TRBV19 to TRBJ2-7; 13 nucleotides align to TRBD2. Germline V gene sequence: CDR1 LNHDA, CDR2 SQIVND (reference sequence). The CDR3 has 17 residues. The ends lost 10 bases at V and 3 bases at J; junction bases unmatched: 15. The CDR3 region is CANPGTGGLAGYYEQYF. CDR3 nucleotide sequence: TGTGCCAACCCCGGGACAGGGGGACTAGCGGGATACTACGAGCAGTACTTC.

The sample holds a few counts of this clone. J is TRBJ1-3 and V is TRBV19; perhaps TRBD1 as D (6 bases). Trimming pared 8 bases from V and 3 bases from J, leaving 14 bases between. The germline CDR1 and CDR2 sequences are LNHDA and SQIVND (reference sequence). This CDR3 contains 14 residues. CDR3 protein: CASPAGGRGNTIYF. CDR3 coding DNA: TGTGCCAGTCCAGCGGGGGGCCGTGGAAACACCATATATTTT.

The sample holds a few counts of this clone. The rearrangement links TRBV4-2 to TRBJ1-3; D ambiguous. Germline V gives CDR1 LGHNA, CDR2 YNFKEQ. This CDR3 comprises 14 residues. With 4 bases removed from V and 0 bases from J, the gap between germline ends came to 7 bases. In DNA form, the CDR3 reads TGTGCCAGCAGCCGGACGGTCTCTGGAAACACCATATATTTT. As protein: CASSRTVSGNTIYF.

The CDR3 sequence: CASSFLYTEAFF. The CDR3 DNA reads TGTGCCAGCAGTTTCCTCTATACTGAAGCTTTCTTT. The chain carries TRBV28 and TRBJ1-1; D is undetermined. V was shortened by 3 bases and J by 5 bases, with 7 bases between the two germline ends. Germline CDR1 is MDHEN and CDR2 is SYDVKM. The CDR3 is 12 amino acids.

This clone appeared a few times. This rearrangement joins TRBV10-2 to TRBJ2-6, with TRBD1 as a possible D gene (6 bases). The CDR3 is made up of 17 amino acids. The V gene lost 6 bases and the J gene lost 0 bases, with 15 bases spanning the gap. Germline CDR1 is WSHSY and CDR2 is SAAADI. The CDR3 here is CASRKGVANSGANVLTF. The CDR3 bases are TGCGCCAGCAGAAAGGGGGTTGCTAACTCTGGGGCCAACGTCCTGACTTTC.

V is TRBV2 and J is TRBJ2-7; D possibly uses TRBD1 or TRBD2 (5 bases each). V gave up 5 bases and J gave up 3 bases, with 17 bases separating them. CDR1 and CDR2 from the germline V gene are SNHLY and FYNNEI. CDR3 length: 15 residues. The CDR3 DNA is TGTGCCAGCAGTCCCACTGGGGGAATACGCTACGAGCAGTACTTC. Translation gives CASSPTGGIRYEQYF.

The chain links TRBV11-2 to TRBJ1-1; 12 positions agree with TRBD1. After removal of 6 bases from V and 1 base from J, the junction contained 6 bases not matched to a gene. Germline V gene sequence: CDR1 SGHAT, CDR2 FQNNGV. This CDR3 has 16 residues. CDR3 amino acids: CASSYPGQGANTEAFF. The CDR3 nucleotides read TGTGCCAGCAGTTATCCGGGACAGGGGGCGAACACTGAAGCTTTCTTT.

The sample holds a few counts of this clone. In nucleotides, the CDR3 is TGTGCCAGCAGCGCCGGGACTAGGTCTTACTACGAGCAGTACTTC. Protein sequence: CASSAGTRSYYEQYF. J is TRBJ2-7 and V is TRBV2, with 8 bases aligning to TRBD2. The germline V gene encodes CDR1 SNHLY and CDR2 FYNNEI. V was clipped by 6 bases and J by 3 bases; unmatched bases: 10. The CDR3 loop spans 15 amino acids.

In its sample, this clone ranks as medium-sized. V usage is TRBV4-2 and J usage is TRBJ2-7, with D tentatively TRBD2 (6 bases). The V end lost 2 bases, the J end lost 2 bases, and 13 bases lay between the germline ends. Germline V gives CDR1 LGHNA, CDR2 YNFKEQ. CDR3 length: 15 residues. The CDR3: CASSQLSSGPYEQYF. CDR3 nucleotide sequence: TGTGCCAGCAGCCAACTTAGTAGCGGACCCTACGAGCAGTACTTC.

V is TRBV6-5 and J is TRBJ2-7; TRBD1 matches at 8 bases. From germline, CDR1 is MNHEY and CDR2 SVGAGI. The CDR3 covers 14 residues. The V segment lost 5 bases and the J segment 3 bases; nucleotides outside the gene matches: 6. The CDR3 DNA reads TGTGCCAGCAGTCCCGCGACAGGGGTCTACGAGCAGTACTTC. Translated, it gives CASSPATGVYEQYF.

V and J are TRBV27 and TRBJ2-7; TRBD1 matches at 9 bases. The length of the CDR3 is 15 residues. Losses at the gene ends were 7 bases for V and 4 bases for J; bases not matched to a gene: 11. Germline V gene lookup returns CDR1 MNHEY and CDR2 SMNVEV (reference sequence). The CDR3 DNA is TGTGCCAGCACCGCGTTGGGTGGGACAGGGTACGAGCAGTACTTC. Protein sequence: CASTALGGTGYEQYF.